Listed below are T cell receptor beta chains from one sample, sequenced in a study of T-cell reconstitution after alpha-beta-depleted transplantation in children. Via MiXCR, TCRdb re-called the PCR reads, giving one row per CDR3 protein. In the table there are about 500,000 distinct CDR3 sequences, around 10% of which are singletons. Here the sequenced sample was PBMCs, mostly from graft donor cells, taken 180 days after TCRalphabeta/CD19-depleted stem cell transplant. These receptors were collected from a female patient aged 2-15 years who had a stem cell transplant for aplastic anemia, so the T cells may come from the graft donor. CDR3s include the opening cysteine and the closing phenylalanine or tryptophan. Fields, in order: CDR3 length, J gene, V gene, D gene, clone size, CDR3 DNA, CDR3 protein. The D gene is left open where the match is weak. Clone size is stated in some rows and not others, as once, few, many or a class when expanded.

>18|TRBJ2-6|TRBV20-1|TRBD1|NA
TGCAGTGCCCAAGCTGCAGGGGGCCAATACTCTGGGGCCAACGTCCTGACTTTC
CSAQAAGGQYSGANVLTF
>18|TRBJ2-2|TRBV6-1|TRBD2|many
TGTGCCAGCAGCTGGGGCATTCCGGGACTAGCGCGGACCGGGGAGCTGTTTTTT
CASSWGIPGLARTGELFF
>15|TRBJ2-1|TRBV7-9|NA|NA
TGTGCCAGCAGCTTAAATTTAGGGGCGCACAATGAGCAGTTCTTC
CASSLNLGAHNEQFF
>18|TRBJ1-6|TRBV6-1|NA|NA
TGTGCCAGCAGTGGATGGTCGAAGGGTGGCACCTATAATTCACCCCTCCACTTT
CASSGWSKGGTYNSPLHF
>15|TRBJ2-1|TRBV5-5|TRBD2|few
TGTGCCAGCAGCATGGGACTAGCGCTCTACAATGAGCAGTTCTTC
CASSMGLALYNEQFF
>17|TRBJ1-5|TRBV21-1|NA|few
TGTGCCAGCACTCCGATCTGGACAGGGGATAACAATCAGCCCCAGCATTTT
CASTPIWTGDNNQPQHF
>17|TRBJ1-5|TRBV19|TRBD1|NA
TGTGCCAGTAGTTGGGACAGAAAGGGATATAGCAATCAGCCCCAGCATTTT
CASSWDRKGYSNQPQHF
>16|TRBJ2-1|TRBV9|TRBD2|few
TGTGCCAGCAGCGTAGGGGCTAGCGGGGGAGAGCATGAGCAGTTCTTC
CASSVGASGGEHEQFF
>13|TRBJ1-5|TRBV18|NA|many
TGTGCCAGCTCACCAAGGGGGGATCAGCCCCAGCATTTT
CASSPRGDQPQHF
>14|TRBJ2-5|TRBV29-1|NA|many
TGCAGCGGGCGTAAGGACGGTCAAAGGGAGACCCAGTACTTC
CSGRKDGQRETQYF
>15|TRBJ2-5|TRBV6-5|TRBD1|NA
TGTGCCAGCAGTTCGTACAGGGGATGGCAAGAGACCCAGTACTTC
CASSSYRGWQETQYF
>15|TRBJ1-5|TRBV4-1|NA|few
TGCGCCAGCAGCCAAGATCCGACGCGGCAACAGCCCCAGCATTTT
CASSQDPTRQQPQHF
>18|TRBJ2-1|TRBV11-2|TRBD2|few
TGTGCCAGCAGCTTAAGAGGCGGGAGGGCCGGCACCTACAATGAGCAGTTCTTC
CASSLRGGRAGTYNEQFF
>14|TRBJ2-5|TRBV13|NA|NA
TGTGCCAGCAGCTCGGACTTCCTCGCGAAGACCCAGTACTTC
CASSSDFLAKTQYF
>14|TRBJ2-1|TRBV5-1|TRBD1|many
TGCGCCAGTTCCGGGACAGGCTCCTACAATGAGCAGTTCTTC
CASSGTGSYNEQFF
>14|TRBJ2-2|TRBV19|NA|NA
TGTGCCAGTAGTATACTAGCCGGCCCCGGGGAGCTGTTTTTT
CASSILAGPGELFF
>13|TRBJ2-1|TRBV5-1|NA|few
TGCGCCAGCAGCTTGGGACTAAAGAATGAGCAGTTCTTC
CASSLGLKNEQFF
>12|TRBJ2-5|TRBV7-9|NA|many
TGTGCCAGCAGCTTGGGGACACAGACCCAGTACTTC
CASSLGTQTQYF
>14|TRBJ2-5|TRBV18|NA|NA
TGTGCCAGCTCACCTCCGACTAACCAAGAGACCCAGTACTTC
CASSPPTNQETQYF
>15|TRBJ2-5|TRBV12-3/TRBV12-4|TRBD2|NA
TGTGCCAGCACCACAAGCGGGACTCTTCCAGAGACCCAGTACTTC
CASTTSGTLPETQYF
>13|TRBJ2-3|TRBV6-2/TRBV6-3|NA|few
TGTGCCAGCAACCTCGGGGTCACAGATACGCAGTATTTT
CASNLGVTDTQYF
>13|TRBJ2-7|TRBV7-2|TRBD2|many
TGTGCCGTAGGGACGGGGGGGTCTTACGAGCAGTACTTC
CAVGTGGSYEQYF
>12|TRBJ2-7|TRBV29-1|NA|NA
TGCAGCGCCCAAGGCGTATCCTCCGAGCAGTACTTC
CSAQGVSSEQYF
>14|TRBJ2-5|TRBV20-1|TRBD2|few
TGCAGTGCTAGAGACGGGAGGCCGCGGGAGACCCAGTACTTC
CSARDGRPRETQYF
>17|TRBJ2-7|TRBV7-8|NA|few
TGTGCCAGCAGCTCACCACAGGGACTCATCAATTCGGACGAGCAGTACTTC
CASSSPQGLINSDEQYF
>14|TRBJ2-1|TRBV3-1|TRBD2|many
TGTGCCAGCAGTCCCACGGGACTAGCCCACGAGCAGTTCTTC
CASSPTGLAHEQFF
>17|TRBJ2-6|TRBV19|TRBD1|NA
TGTGCCAGTAGTCAGATCAGGGGGCTTTATGGGGCCAACGGCCTGACTTTC
CASSQIRGLYGANGLTF
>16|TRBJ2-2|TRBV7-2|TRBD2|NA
TGTGCCAGCAGCTTAGCACGCGGGAGAGGCACCGGGGAGCTGTTTTTT
CASSLARGRGTGELFF
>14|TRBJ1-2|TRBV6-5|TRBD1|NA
TGTGCCAGCAGTTACTCGACAGGGCTCTATGGCTACACCTTC
CASSYSTGLYGYTF
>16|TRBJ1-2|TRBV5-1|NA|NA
TGCGCCAGCAGCTTGATCGTCGGCGACAGTCTCGGCGGCTACACCTTC
CASSLIVGDSLGGYTF
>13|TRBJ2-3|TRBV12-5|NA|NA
TGTGCTAGTGGTTTGGCCTCCACAGATACGCAGTATTTT
CASGLASTDTQYF
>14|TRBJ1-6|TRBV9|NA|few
TGTGCCAGCAGCGACCGACAGAGGGGTTCACCCCTCCACTTT
CASSDRQRGSPLHF
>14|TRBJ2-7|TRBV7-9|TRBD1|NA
TGTGCCAGCAGTCAGGACAGGGACCCCTACGAGCAGTACTTC
CASSQDRDPYEQYF
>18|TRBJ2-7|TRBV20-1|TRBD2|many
TGCAGTGCTAGTGCCCCATCGGGTAGCGGGGGGAGCTCCTACGAGCAGTACTTC
CSASAPSGSGGSSYEQYF
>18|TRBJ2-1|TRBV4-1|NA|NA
TGCGCCAGCAGCCAAGATTTTTTCCTTGGGGGGAGGAGGAGTGAGCAGTTCTTC
CASSQDFFLGGRRSEQFF
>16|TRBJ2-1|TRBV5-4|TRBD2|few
TGTGCCAGCAGGGGGCGTCTAGCGGGAGTGGAGAATGAGCAGTTCTTC
CASRGRLAGVENEQFF
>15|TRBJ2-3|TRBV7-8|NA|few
TGTGCCAGCAGCTTATCCCTCGGACAGACAGATACGCAGTATTTT
CASSLSLGQTDTQYF
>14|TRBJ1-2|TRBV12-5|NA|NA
TGTGCTAGTGGTTTGGATCGGCCGGCCTATGGCTACACCTTC
CASGLDRPAYGYTF
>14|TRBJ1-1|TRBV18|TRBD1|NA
TGTGCCAGCTCACCCGGACAGGTTGGAACTGAAGCTTTCTTT
CASSPGQVGTEAFF
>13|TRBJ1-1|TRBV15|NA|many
TGTGCCACCAGCAGAGGGGAGAACACTGAAGCTTTCTTT
CATSRGENTEAFF
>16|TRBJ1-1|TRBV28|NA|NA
TGTGCCAGCAGAGGTGGGAGAACCACCTCGAGCACTGAAGCTTTCTTT
CASRGGRTTSSTEAFF